This T cell receptor (beta chain) was sequenced in a study of cytomegalovirus exposure and HLA in healthy donors (dated by TCRdb to about 2017). Broadly, across the study: According to an earlier analysis of 587 of the donors, 150 million to 200 million T cells yielded 117 million unique TCR beta sequences and about 280 Gb of sequence data. An earlier analysis of nearly 600 of the donors applied high-throughput TCR beta sequencing to assess whether each TCR beta V gene segment acted as functional or pseudogenic. The number of donors typed differed by locus, with about 629-640 for A, B, C, DRB1 and DQB1, roughly 520 for DQA1, 600 to 610 for DPA1, and some 450 for DPB1. An early release covering roughly 640 HLA-typed donors comprised roughly 300 gigabases of sequencing data and around 86 million unique TCR sequences. Along with the approximately 650-subject first cohort, a separate validation cohort of over a hundred different subjects was used. The later analysis used no new phenotypic data to find candidate immune exposures, relying instead on TCR beta sequences and their occurrence across donors. HLA typing included class I and class II loci at four-digit resolution. All discovery cohort repertoires had been generated on a single sequencing platform. Four or five DR-DQ haplotypes were treated as single units for association and clustering because of strong linkage in the cohort. The aim of the study was to test whether cataloging public T cell receptors could identify signatures of past pathogen exposure. The study combined high-throughput TCR immunosequencing, statistical association of individual TCRs with disease status, and machine learning to predict cytomegalovirus infection status. To study patterns of TCR occurrence, a later analysis re-analyzed previously published TCR beta repertoires from more than 550 donors and added high-resolution HLA genotyping. Among the approximately 400 genotyped donors, around 81% belonged to the genetic ancestry cluster associated with self-reported Caucasian donors. A later genetic analysis used genome-wide SNP genotypes for about 65% of the 666 donors, treating that subset as a discovery cohort. The study used immunosequencing to profile the T cell repertoires of more than 650 subjects and linked those repertoires to cytomegalovirus serostatus. Donor age, sex, ethnicity and CMV serostatus were compiled together with the repertoire data. Among a few hundred genotyped donors of the cohort, an average of approximately 240,000 unique TCR beta nucleotide sequences were sequenced per donor, around 20% of them non-productive. Results and caveats for the whole study, not just this receptor: Correlated functional status among segregating V segments might be attributable to linkage disequilibrium, but an unknown experimental factor could not be ruled out. In vitro tests confirmed that a few of the cytomegalovirus-associated TCR beta chains recognize cytomegalovirus antigens. A further reported finding was that TCR beta sequences accurately predicted the HLA-A and HLA-B alleles for most subjects in the first cohort. The cohort was sequenced for TCR beta chains only, and without alpha or paired-chain data the features that could be detected were limited. Approximately 16 rarely observed V segments, including chromosome 9 orphons, were excluded from the earlier analysis of just under 600 of the donors because counts were too low. CMV serostatus was the only immune exposure information available for the cohort. A later analysis found that HLA-associated TCR beta chains were more clonally expanded and had lower generation probabilities than equally common non-associated chains. The authors suggested that the approach could potentially be extended to other disease states and immunological phenotypes. While some public TCRs were present in many individuals, most TCR sequences turned up only very rarely across donors. In a later analysis, about 16,000 TCR beta sequences were associated with specific HLA alleles at a false discovery rate of 0.05. V-gene and J-gene trimming of TCR beta chains was associated with a missense DCLRE1C variant in a later genetic analysis, and the association was replicated in an independent cohort. In an earlier analysis of fewer than 750 of the donors, most TCR beta V segments were observed in productive rearrangements about 87% or about 30% of the time, broadly matching IMGT annotations. According to a later analysis, parvovirus B19, influenza, CMV and Epstein-Barr virus appeared linked to several top co-occurrence clusters. Because HLA typing was unavailable for some donors at each locus, only the typed subset was used in association tests. Presence/absence analyses assumed roughly uniform sequencing depth across donors, an assumption that may not hold. Most CMV-associated TCR beta chains appeared to be HLA-restricted in a later analysis, and the HLA associations seemed to be driven largely by CMV exposure. A group of highly shared sequence variants was considered likely to be a technical artifact of the sequencing pipeline. A later genetic analysis reported fewer N-insertions in productive TCRs among donors in an Asian-associated ancestry cluster than the approximately 670-donor mean. The classifier was reported to diagnose cytomegalovirus status with high specificity and sensitivity in both the original cohort and the validation cohort. Some IMGT-functional V segments, including TRBV6-2 and TRBV6-3, could not be told apart with the 87-base-pair reads, so those segments were excluded. A total of 164 TCR beta chains were listed by the study as associated with cytomegalovirus. According to a later analysis, TCR association rates differed among HLA loci, with DRB1 alleles showing the most associated TCRs and HLA-C alleles showing the fewest. Strong co-occurrence of HLA alleles, especially DR and DQ, made assigning TCR associations to individual alleles difficult.

The table lists this clone with a count of one. Its antigen is unknown. No base quality information exists; no much larger clone differs at one position. V and J are trimmed by 5 bases and 2 bases, and the gene matches miss 8 bases of the junction. The CDR3 measures 16 amino acids from cysteine to phenylalanine. Only the CDR3 region is kept as DNA, spanning 48 bases read in frame from base 1. From a lookup of the germline V gene, CDR1 and CDR2 are SGHRS and YFSETQ. In total, about 650 healthy bone marrow donors made up the cohort. All cohort members were sampled while nominally healthy, although unrecorded immune exposures were likely present. The donor tested CMV seropositive, placing the donor among the 250 to 300 seropositive members of the cohort. Every donor gave a peripheral blood sample, and the peripheral blood mononuclear cells from that sample were used for TCR beta sequencing. The Qiagen DNeasy Blood Extraction Kit was used to extract genomic DNA from the blood cell samples.

Library prep was done by the immunoSEQ multiplex PCR assay. For the multiplex PCR, a mixture combining 60 forward primers for TCR Vbeta segments and 13 reverse primers for TCR Jbeta segments was used. The CDR3 region of rearranged TCR beta genes was amplified from genomic DNA by a multiplex PCR assay. Amplified TCR beta libraries were sequenced as 87-base-pair reads on the Illumina HiSeq System. The paper's processing steps were these. In a later analysis, about 80 million unique TCR beta chains were counted across the 500 to 850 repertoires, and about 10 million of these chains were shared by at least two donors. Raw reads were error-corrected and collapsed into unique sequences by a nearest-neighbor algorithm in which closely related sequences were merged to remove PCR and sequencing errors. Alignment of CDR3 sequences to IMGT reference sequences was used to assign V, D and J gene segments. For a sequence to be retained, a match of at least six nucleotides was required to both a V gene segment and a J gene segment. Rearrangements were classified as productive when the CDR3 lacked stop codons and remained in frame with V and J, and all other rearrangements were classified as non-productive. Following IMGT convention, CDR3 was defined as the stretch from the second conserved V-encoded cysteine to the conserved J-encoded phenylalanine. Sequences without an unambiguous match to a single V gene segment were excluded from the earlier analysis of 450 to 650 of the donors. In an earlier analysis of approximately 560 of the donors, a V segment was called functional when productive rearrangements were above 56.7%, and segregating when the standard deviation between donors exceeded 5%. A statistical classification framework was developed to diagnose cytomegalovirus status using the catalog of TCR beta chain sequences. V and J gene assignment, in a later analysis, came from comparing TCR nucleotide sequences with IMGT/GENE-DB human TR gene sequences. Using the TCRdist pipeline, a later analysis assigned CDR3 sequences along with most-parsimonious VDJ recombination scenarios. In a later analysis, every TCR beta chain was defined by the combination of its CDR3 amino acid sequence and its V-gene family, and reads without a unique V-gene family were dropped. As a way to deal with suspected cross-contamination and a sequencing artifact, a later analysis dropped 450 to 600 nucleotide sequences that were highly shared and had low generation probability. For each public chain, a later analysis derived a clonal expansion index from normalized ranks of inferred template counts within each repertoire. Generation probabilities in a later analysis came from a VDJ recombination model fitted to out-of-frame rearrangements, and those results were checked against IGoR. Hypergeometric tests were used in a later analysis to score TCR-TCR, TCR-HLA and TCR-CMV co-occurrence, with a repertoire-size bias correction applied to the TCR pairs. In a later analysis, false discovery rates were estimated by permuting HLA or CMV assignments 20 times. In a later analysis, co-occurring TCRs were grouped with DBSCAN, and TCRdist sequence similarity was added when clustering was performed within HLA-allele-positive subsets. For co-occurrence clustering, repertoires with fewer than 30,000 or more than 120,000 public chains were excluded, along with roughly 5 repertoires with anomalous nucleotide sharing. What TCRdb holds here is the immuneACCESS table cut down to in-frame rearrangements. Part of the clones is not present; checked against another copy, under half of the missing clones reflect an unresolved V gene, and the others are unexplained. V, J and clone size are those of that table, while D and trimming were read from the DNA. The sample profile shows roughly 160,000 clones; approximately 70% of them were found once. The top ten constitute roughly 5.4% of the sample.

The sequence derives from a woman aged 18 to 35 in good health and CMV-seropositive. The chain joins TRBV5-1 to TRBJ2-7, with TRBD2 identical over 12 junction bases. Specimen: PBMCs. The CDR3 protein sequence reads: CASRGGGLAGTYEQYF. In nucleotide form, the sequence is TGCGCCAGCAGGGGGGGAGGACTAGCGGGGACCTACGAGCAGTACTTC.